This TCR beta chain was captured by sequencing in a study of cytomegalovirus exposure and HLA in healthy donors. Study outcomes and limitations: It emerged from a later analysis that several of the most significant clusters appeared to be linked to common viral pathogens. Being indistinguishable, some V segments were excluded, TRBV6-2 and TRBV6-3 among them.

PCR amplification relied on 60 Vbeta primers (plus 13 Jbeta primers). Original data processing: Later work found 80 million or so unique TCR beta chains, with roughly 11 million shared. The protocol was immunoSEQ multiplex PCR, while the TCRdb copy is restricted to in-frame clones and leaves out a portion. That table gives V, J and clone size, and the DNA gave D and trimming. The sample records about 140,000 clones, more than 75% being singletons. The table lists this clone with a count of one. What it recognizes is unknown. V lost 0 bases, J lost 5 bases, and 2 bases stayed unmatched. This CDR3 is 16 amino acids long. Germline values: CDR1 LGHNA, CDR2 YNFKEQ.

The TCR was taken from a man in his late teens or twenties in good health and CMV-seronegative. This rearrangement joins TRBV4-2 to TRBJ2-3, with 13 bases fitting TRBD2. Sequencing input: PBMCs. The CDR3: CASSQDRTSGGDTQYF. In DNA form, the CDR3 reads TGTGCCAGCAGCCAAGATCGGACTAGCGGGGGAGATACGCAGTATTTT.